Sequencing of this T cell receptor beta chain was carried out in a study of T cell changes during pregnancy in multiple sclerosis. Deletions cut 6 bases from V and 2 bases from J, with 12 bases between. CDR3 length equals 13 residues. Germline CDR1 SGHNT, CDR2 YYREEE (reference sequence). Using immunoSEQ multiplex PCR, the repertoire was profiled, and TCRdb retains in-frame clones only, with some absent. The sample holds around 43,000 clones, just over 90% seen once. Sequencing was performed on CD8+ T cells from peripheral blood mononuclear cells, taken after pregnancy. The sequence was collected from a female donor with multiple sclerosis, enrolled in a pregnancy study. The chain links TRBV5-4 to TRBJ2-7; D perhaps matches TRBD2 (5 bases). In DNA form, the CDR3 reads TGTGCCAGCACCCCCGTCGGGACCTACGAGCAGTACTTC. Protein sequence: CASTPVGTYEQYF.